This T cell receptor (beta chain) was recovered during a study of blood T cell repertoires in COVID-19. The V end was cut by 4 bases, the J end by 3 bases, with 16 bases between. This CDR3 contains 16 residues. In germline, CDR1 is WSHSY, CDR2 SAAADI. Per the study methods: Estimation of nucleated cell counts was performed using reference gene primer amplification. Clones were read by immunoSEQ multiplex PCR, and TCRdb kept only the in-frame ones, dropping some. The D gene and trimming were derived from the DNA, and the V and J assignments and clone size from that table. The sample holds around 330,000 clones, 90% seen once.

The V gene is TRBV10-2, the J gene TRBJ2-4, with a weak D call TRBD2 (6 bases). The clonotype comes from a man aged 55 to 70 who had recovered from COVID-19. The sample taken for sequencing was PBMCs or T cells enriched from blood (not recorded which). CDR3 in DNA: TGCGCCAGCAGTGGTAGGACGGGAGTAAACAAAAACATTCAGTACTTC. Protein sequence: CASSGRTGVNKNIQYF.